This T cell receptor beta chain was captured by sequencing in a study of cytomegalovirus exposure and HLA in healthy donors. Study-wide background: In an earlier analysis, 90 million to 130 million unique TCR beta sequences were found from 150 million to 200 million T cells.

As regards this clone: Its antigen is unidentified.

With 4 bases clipped from V and 2 bases from J, the junction kept 2 bases outside the gene matches. This CDR3 contains 13 residues. Germline CDR1 KGHSH, CDR2 LQKENI. Study-wide results and caveats: Later analysis showed TCR association rates varying by HLA locus, highest for DRB1 and lowest for HLA-C. Highly shared sequence variants in one cluster were likely a sequencing artifact.

A multiplex PCR was run with 60 Vbeta primers and 13 Jbeta primers. Measured with immunoSEQ multiplex PCR; TCRdb has only the in-frame clones, and not every one. Among 150,000 to 200,000 clones listed, about 72% were seen once. Source material: PBMCs. This rearrangement joins TRBV18 to TRBJ2-7; 7 nucleotides line up with TRBD1. The clonotype was recovered from a male donor in good health and CMV-seronegative. The CDR3 DNA sequence: TGTGCCAGCTCACGACAGGGCACCTACGAGCAGTACTTC. Protein: CASSRQGTYEQYF.